A selection of T cell receptor beta chains follows, all from one sample in a study of cytomegalovirus exposure and HLA in healthy donors. Assay: immunoSEQ multiplex PCR; the TCRdb copy retains only in-frame clones and omits some. Of roughly 120,000 clones in the sample, 80% were seen once. The sequencing input was PBMCs. Every receptor here comes from a female donor in good health and CMV-seropositive. Both conserved end residues are part of each CDR3. Fields, in order: V gene, D gene, clone size, J gene, CDR3 protein, CDR3 DNA. A D gene is named only where the DNA matches it firmly. Size is stated for part of the rows, as once, few or many counts, or as a class when the clone is expanded.

TRBV27	TRBD1	-	TRBJ2-7	CASSLKGGHEQYF	TGTGCCAGCAGTTTAAAAGGGGGCCACGAGCAGTACTTC
TRBV30	TRBD1	-	TRBJ2-7	CASGQYYEQYF	TGTGCCTCGGGACAGTACTACGAGCAGTACTTC
TRBV6-1	-	-	TRBJ2-3	CASKPRSTDTQYF	TGTGCCAGCAAACCGCGGAGCACAGATACGCAGTATTTT
TRBV7-2	TRBD1	-	TRBJ2-7	CASSLPGTGFVEQYF	TGTGCCAGCAGCTTACCCGGGACAGGTTTTGTAGAGCAGTACTTC
TRBV27	TRBD1	-	TRBJ1-6	CASSFGDRGTNSPLHF	TGTGCCAGCAGTTTTGGGGACAGGGGGACCAATTCACCCCTCCACTTT
TRBV7-3	-	once	TRBJ1-2	CASTLGVSGTQNYGYTF	TGTGCCAGCACCCTTGGGGTATCCGGGACACAAAACTATGGCTACACCTTC
TRBV5-4	-	-	TRBJ2-7	CASSLSREQYF	TGTGCCAGCAGCCTCTCGAGGGAGCAGTACTTC
TRBV2	-	-	TRBJ1-2	CASSEVQGIWNGYTF	TGTGCCAGCAGTGAAGTACAGGGCATTTGGAATGGCTACACCTTC
TRBV30	TRBD1	-	TRBJ1-5	CAWSRDSPNQPQHF	TGTGCCTGGAGTCGGGACAGCCCCAATCAGCCCCAGCATTTT
TRBV27	-	once	TRBJ1-3	CASSLWGGSSSGNTIYF	TGTGCCAGCAGTTTATGGGGGGGATCCTCCTCTGGAAACACCATATATTTT
TRBV14	-	-	TRBJ1-4	CASSQEGGGGINEKLFF	TGTGCCAGCAGCCAAGAAGGGGGAGGGGGTATAAATGAAAAACTGTTTTTT
TRBV7-3	TRBD1	-	TRBJ1-1	CASSLSPQGRGLDEAFF	TGTGCCAGCAGCTTAAGTCCTCAAGGCAGGGGGCTTGATGAAGCTTTCTTT
TRBV5-1	-	-	TRBJ2-2	CASSATTGNTGELFF	TGCGCCAGCAGCGCCACTACAGGGAACACCGGGGAGCTGTTTTTT
TRBV5-4	-	-	TRBJ2-5	CASSPDRFQTQYF	TGTGCCAGCAGCCCCGACAGGTTCCAGACCCAGTACTTC
TRBV6-4	-	-	TRBJ2-3	CASSERAVDTQYF	TGTGCCAGCAGTGAGCGGGCGGTAGATACGCAGTATTTT
TRBV4-3	TRBD1	-	TRBJ1-1	CASSRKGQGEAFF	TGCGCCAGCAGCCGCAAGGGACAGGGCGAAGCTTTCTTT
TRBV5-4	-	once	TRBJ2-5	CASSRVDSQETQYF	TGTGCCAGCAGCCGCGTGGACAGCCAAGAGACCCAGTACTTC
TRBV28	-	-	TRBJ1-5	CASSSPASQPQHF	TGTGCCAGCAGTTCCCCTGCCAGTCAGCCCCAGCATTTT
TRBV5-1	-	-	TRBJ2-5	CASSSMGQGTQYF	TGCGCCAGCAGCTCGATGGGGCAGGGGACCCAGTACTTC
TRBV5-6	TRBD1	few	TRBJ1-4	CASSRGQGAVGEKLFF	TGTGCCAGCAGCAGGGGACAGGGGGCCGTTGGGGAAAAACTGTTTTTT
TRBV9	TRBD1	-	TRBJ2-7	CASSAGGHSSYEQYF	TGTGCCAGCAGCGCAGGGGGCCATAGCTCCTACGAGCAGTACTTC
TRBV5-1	-	-	TRBJ1-1	CASSLERGQINTEAFF	TGCGCCAGCAGCTTGGAGCGGGGACAAATTAACACTGAAGCTTTCTTT
TRBV2	-	-	TRBJ1-6	CASSGPHRAYNSPLHF	TGTGCCAGCAGTGGGCCCCACCGGGCCTATAATTCACCCCTCCACTTT
TRBV5-1	-	-	TRBJ1-2	CASSPPDSGTEAGGYTF	TGCGCCAGCAGTCCCCCCGATTCCGGGACCGAGGCGGGGGGCTACACCTTC
TRBV4-3	-	-	TRBJ1-1	CASSLEDRNTEAFF	TGCGCCAGCAGCCTTGAGGACAGGAACACTGAAGCTTTCTTT
TRBV6-4	TRBD2	-	TRBJ2-2	CASSDYGGGATGELFF	TGTGCCAGCAGTGACTACGGCGGGGGGGCCACCGGGGAGCTGTTTTTT
TRBV6-5	-	-	TRBJ1-2	CASTRDSLGSYGYTF	TGTGCCAGCACTAGAGACTCGCTTGGGAGCTATGGCTACACCTTC
TRBV7-2	-	once	TRBJ2-7	CASSSPPLSYEQYF	TGTGCCAGCAGCTCCCCTCCCCTTTCCTACGAGCAGTACTTC
TRBV7-8	-	-	TRBJ1-1	CASSFWGERAEAFF	TGTGCCAGCAGCTTCTGGGGGGAAAGGGCTGAAGCTTTCTTT
TRBV5-1	TRBD1	-	TRBJ1-1	CASSLVSGGDTEAFF	TGCGCCAGCAGCTTGGTCTCAGGGGGTGACACTGAAGCTTTCTTT
TRBV14	-	-	TRBJ2-2	CASSQRGGHLNTGELFF	TGTGCCAGCAGCCAAAGGGGGGGACACTTGAACACCGGGGAGCTGTTTTTT
TRBV29-1	-	-	TRBJ1-2	CSVEWQNRNYGYTF	TGCAGCGTTGAATGGCAGAACCGTAACTATGGCTACACCTTC
TRBV10-1	-	-	TRBJ1-4	CASSESRRGFNEKLFF	TGCGCCAGCAGTGAGTCCCGGAGAGGGTTTAATGAAAAACTGTTTTTT
TRBV18	TRBD1	-	TRBJ1-6	CASTGGSYNSPLHF	TGTGCCAGCACAGGGGGCTCCTATAATTCACCCCTCCACTTT